This is a list of T cell receptor beta chains from one sample in a study of human T cells and chemical hapten exposure. MiXCR, applied by TCRdb to the RACE reads, yields one record per CDR3 protein. The sample shows about 360,000 distinct CDR3 sequences, 4% to 5.5% of them seen only once. This specimen was whole blood, taken in connection with sensitization to the hapten diphenylcyclopropenone (DPC). All receptors come from a woman aged 50 to 65 with alopecia areata. Some clones in this sample may be carry-over from other donors' samples. CDR3s include the opening cysteine and the closing phenylalanine or tryptophan. D genes are given only for firm matches. Part of the rows lack a size; the others show once, few, many or a class for expanded clones.

TGTGCCAGCAGACCTACAGGGGCTGAGCAGTTCTTC	CASRPTGAEQFF	TRBJ2-1	TRBD1	TRBV7-9	few
TGTGCCAGCAGCTCCCGTCCCCAAGCGGGAGCGAATGAGCAGTTCTTC	CASSSRPQAGANEQFF	TRBJ2-1	TRBD2	TRBV3-1	many
TGTGCCAGCGGGGTCCGTCAAGACACACATACGCAGTATTTT	CASGVRQDTHTQYF	TRBJ2-3	NA	TRBV27	NA
TGTGCCACCAGCATGCATTACGAAGGGCAGTTCTTC	CATSMHYEGQFF	TRBJ2-1	NA	TRBV15	few
TGTGCCAGCAGCCGCGCGGTTTGGGGAGGACCTGAAGCTTTCTTT	CASSRAVWGGPEAFF	TRBJ1-1	NA	TRBV27	many
TGCGCCAGCAGTATGGGTTCTGGGGCCAACGTCCTGACTTTC	CASSMGSGANVLTF	TRBJ2-6	NA	TRBV5-1	many
TGTGCCAGCAGCCCAGGGGACGTGTCGAGGGAAAAACTGTTTTTT	CASSPGDVSREKLFF	TRBJ1-4	NA	TRBV4-2	few
TGCAGTGCTAGAGATCTGAACAGGGGTTCACCCCTCCACTTT	CSARDLNRGSPLHF	TRBJ1-6	TRBD1	TRBV20-1	many
TGCAGTGCTCCTGACGGGTCGGGGCCCCAAGAGACCCAGTACTTC	CSAPDGSGPQETQYF	TRBJ2-5	NA	TRBV20-1	NA
TGTGCCAGCAGCCCCTCCGGGACGGAGACTAACTATGGCTACACCTTC	CASSPSGTETNYGYTF	TRBJ1-2	NA	TRBV11-2	few
TGTGCCAGCAGAACAGGGCCGGGGAACAATGAGCAGTTCTTC	CASRTGPGNNEQFF	TRBJ2-1	NA	TRBV6-5	few
TGTGCCAGCAGCCACGACATTTCCTACGAGCAGTACTTC	CASSHDISYEQYF	TRBJ2-7	NA	TRBV2	few
TGTGCCGGAATAGGACAGGGGGCAGGAGACACTGAAGCTTTCTTT	CAGIGQGAGDTEAFF	TRBJ1-1	TRBD1	TRBV6-6	many
TGTGCCAGCAGTGAGCCCCCCGCAGGGGGTCACTCTGGAAACACCATATATTTT	CASSEPPAGGHSGNTIYF	TRBJ1-3	TRBD1	TRBV6-1	many
TGTGCCATCAGTGCCTGGACTAGCGGGAGTAGTACCCCTGAGCAGTTCTTC	CAISAWTSGSSTPEQFF	TRBJ2-1	TRBD2	TRBV10-3	many
TGTGCCAGCAGCTTAAAGATAACGAGGTTCCAAGAGACCCAGTACTTC	CASSLKITRFQETQYF	TRBJ2-5	NA	TRBV11-2	many
TGTGCCAGCAGTTTAGCGGGAGCCCCGCGGGAGCAGTACTTC	CASSLAGAPREQYF	TRBJ2-7	NA	TRBV12-3/TRBV12-4	many
TGTGCCAGCACTGTGCCCGGGTCTAGTTATAATGAGCAGTTCTTC	CASTVPGSSYNEQFF	TRBJ2-1	NA	TRBV12-3/TRBV12-4	NA
TGTGCCAGCAGCCTCGGGACAGGGGGGCACGAGCAGTACTTC	CASSLGTGGHEQYF	TRBJ2-7	TRBD1	TRBV4-2	many
TGTGCCAGCAGGGACACACTAGCGGGGGGCACAGATACGCAGTATTTT	CASRDTLAGGTDTQYF	TRBJ2-3	TRBD2	TRBV2	many
TGTGCTAGTGACCCGACAGGGTGGGGGGGAGCTTTCTTT	CASDPTGWGGAFF	TRBJ1-1	TRBD1	TRBV12-5	NA
TGTGCCAGCAGCTTAGATCGAGTAGAGACGAGAATCCAAGAGACCCAGTACTTC	CASSLDRVETRIQETQYF	TRBJ2-5	NA	TRBV7-9	many
TGTGCCAGCAGTCCACAAGCGGGACTTGCCTACAATGAGCAGTTCTTC	CASSPQAGLAYNEQFF	TRBJ2-1	TRBD2	TRBV6-5	NA
TGCAGCGTTGAACGGAATGAGCAGTTCTTC	CSVERNEQFF	TRBJ2-1	NA	TRBV29-1	many
TGTGCCAGCAGCCCCCTGGCTGAAGCTTTCTTT	CASSPLAEAFF	TRBJ1-1	NA	TRBV7-9	many
TGTGCCAGCAGAGGACTACCAAATTCACCCCTCCACTTT	CASRGLPNSPLHF	TRBJ1-6	NA	TRBV28	few
TGTGCCAGCTCACCAGATCGTGGACTGCGCACAGATACGCAGTATTTT	CASSPDRGLRTDTQYF	TRBJ2-3	NA	TRBV18	NA
TGCGCCAGCAGTGACGGGGGGCTACTTGAGCAGTTCTTC	CASSDGGLLEQFF	TRBJ2-1	NA	TRBV10-2	many
TGCAGTGCTAGTCCCCTAGCGGGGGGCTCCTACGAGCAGTACTTC	CSASPLAGGSYEQYF	TRBJ2-7	TRBD2	TRBV20-1	NA
TGCAGTGCTAGAAGGGGCGGGAGGCCAGATACGCAGTATTTT	CSARRGGRPDTQYF	TRBJ2-3	TRBD2	TRBV20-1	few
TGTGCCACCAGTGATCTGGGGGCCGAGCCCCAGCATTTT	CATSDLGAEPQHF	TRBJ1-5	NA	TRBV24-1	many
TGCAGCGTTGAACGGGGGGGAGGGAGCTCCTACAATGAGCAGTTCTTC	CSVERGGGSSYNEQFF	TRBJ2-1	TRBD2	TRBV29-1	NA
TGCGCCAGCGCCCCGGACAGCAGCTATGGCTACACCTTC	CASAPDSSYGYTF	TRBJ1-2	NA	TRBV10-2	many
TGTGCCAGCAGCTTAGTGAGGGGGCTGGGTTCTGGGGCCAACGTCCTGACTTTC	CASSLVRGLGSGANVLTF	TRBJ2-6	TRBD1	TRBV7-2	many
TGTGCCAGCAGCTCCTGGACAGGGGTTAAAGGTTCACCCCTCCACTTT	CASSSWTGVKGSPLHF	TRBJ1-6	TRBD1	TRBV7-2	many
TGTGCCAGCACTATGGGACTAGCGGGGGGGGCAACCTACGAGCAGTACTTC	CASTMGLAGGATYEQYF	TRBJ2-7	TRBD2	TRBV6-1	few
TGTGCCAGCAGCTTCGGACAGGGGGTCACTGAAGCTTTCTTT	CASSFGQGVTEAFF	TRBJ1-1	TRBD1	TRBV7-9	NA